One and the same sample provided the 29 T cell receptor beta chains below, sequenced in a study of cytomegalovirus exposure and HLA in healthy donors. A multiplex PCR was run with 60 Vbeta primers and 13 Jbeta primers. Repertoires were generated with immunoSEQ multiplex PCR, while TCRdb's copy carries only in-frame clones and drops some. The top ten hold 0.85% to 1.4% of the sample, which has approximately 180,000 clones, 80% to 85% seen once. Sequencing was performed on PBMCs. The receptors were sampled from a middle-aged woman in good health and CMV-seronegative.

The genes are TRBV15 and TRBJ2-3, with a weak D call TRBD2 (8 bases). The length of the CDR3 is 15 residues. Per the germline V gene, CDR1 is LNHNV and CDR2 is YYDKDF (reference sequence). The V gene lost 8 bases and the J gene lost 6 bases, with 21 bases spanning the gap. CDR3 in DNA: TGTGCCACCGATTCAGTAGCGGGACAGCAGGATACGCAGTATTTT. Residues: CATDSVAGQQDTQYF. Looking up the rest from reference TRBV15 and TRBJ2-3 gives the full variable domain: DAMVIQNPRYQVTQFGKPVTLSCSQTLNHNVMYWYQQKSSQAPKLLFHYYDKDFNNEADTPDNFQSRRPNTSFCFLDIRSPGLGDTAMYLCATDSVAGQQDTQYFGPGTRLTVL.

CDR3 DNA sequence: TGTGCCAGCAGTCCGTCGACCGCCGGGAGGCGCGATGAGCAGTTCTTC. Its translation: CASSPSTAGRRDEQFF. The rearrangement uses TRBV6-6 and TRBJ2-1; the match to TRBD2 covers 7 bases. Germline V CDR1 and CDR2: MNHNY, SVGAGI (reference sequence). Trimming removed 5 bases from V and 8 bases from J; junction bases left unmatched: 15. The CDR3 contains 16 residues.

This clone appeared once. CDR3 residues: CASSIPPRTAGFNQPQHF. The DNA of the CDR3 is TGTGCCAGTAGTATACCGCCCCGGACAGCGGGGTTCAATCAGCCCCAGCATTTT. J is TRBJ1-5 and V is TRBV19, with a possible D match to TRBD1 (6 bases). V lost 2 bases, J lost 3 bases, and 20 bases lay in between. CDR3 length: 18 residues. Germline values: CDR1 LNHDA, CDR2 SQIVND (reference sequence).

Note on this clone: Other DNA sequences in this sample translate to the same CDR3. J is TRBJ2-1 and V is TRBV5-1; 8 bases are a match to TRBD1. Germline V CDR1 and CDR2: SGHRS, YFSETQ. This CDR3 is 15 amino acids long. Trimming at V came to 0 bases and at J to 2 bases, leaving 1 base not matched to a gene. CDR3 in amino acids: CASSLGQGTYNEQFF. CDR3 in DNA: TGCGCCAGCAGCTTGGGACAGGGGACCTACAATGAGCAGTTCTTC.

V and J are TRBV5-1 and TRBJ2-1, with D possibly being TRBD1 or TRBD2 (10 bases each). V shed 0 bases and J shed 15 bases, with 40 bases lying between them. Germline CDR1 SGHRS, CDR2 YFSETQ. This CDR3 has 21 residues. CDR3 loop: CASSLEGGTGVGSGRPIVRFF. The CDR3 DNA is TGCGCCAGCAGCTTGGAGGGCGGGACAGGGGTTGGTAGCGGGAGGCCCATTGTTCGGTTCTTC.

This clone was found a few times. The CDR3 loop reads CASSLNRGGYTF. The CDR3 DNA sequence: TGTGCCAGCAGCTTAAATAGGGGCGGCTACACCTTC. The chain recombines TRBV7-7 with TRBJ1-2; D perhaps matches TRBD1 (5 bases). Germline V gives CDR1 SSHAT, CDR2 FNYEAQ (reference sequence). V was trimmed by 2 bases and J by 8 bases, leaving 9 bases between them. The CDR3 sequence is 12 residues long.

The chain combines TRBV2 with TRBJ1-1; the D is unclear. Germline CDR1 SNHLY, CDR2 FYNNEI. Trimming pared 5 bases from V and 4 bases from J, leaving 17 bases between. This CDR3 has 15 amino acids. The CDR3 region has the DNA TGTGCCAGCAGTCAGAGGGCACCGAACTTCACTGAAGCTTTCTTT. Translating it yields CASSQRAPNFTEAFF.

V is TRBV18 and J is TRBJ1-5; tentative D call: TRBD1 (6 bases). There are 16 residues in the CDR3. Trimming left V 1 base short and J 0 bases short, with 10 bases between. Germline V gives CDR1 KGHSH, CDR2 LQKENI. CDR3 in DNA: TGTGCCAGCTCACCACGACAGGTGGATAGCAATCAGCCCCAGCATTTT. Its protein product is CASSPRQVDSNQPQHF.

The chain combines TRBV27 with TRBJ2-1, with 10 bases matching TRBD2. The V gene's germline CDR1 is MNHEY and CDR2 SMNVEV (reference sequence). This CDR3 is 16 amino acids long. V shed 1 base, J shed 4 bases, and the junction held 4 bases outside the gene matches. CDR3 amino acids: CASSLFAAGGYNEQFF. Written as DNA, the CDR3 is TGTGCCAGCAGTTTATTTGCAGCGGGAGGGTACAATGAGCAGTTCTTC.

The chain employs TRBV27 and TRBJ2-7; 7 nucleotides agree with TRBD2. The V segment lost 5 bases and the J segment 2 bases; nucleotides outside the gene matches: 15. The CDR3 covers 17 residues. From germline, CDR1 is MNHEY and CDR2 SMNVEV (reference sequence). The CDR3 sequence: CASSPWGGMIRPYEQYV. CDR3 DNA: TGTGCCAGCAGTCCGTGGGGGGGGATGATCAGGCCCTACGAGCAGTACGTC.

This clone was observed a single time. This sequence joins TRBV29-1 and TRBJ1-1; TRBD1 matches 7 bases. Germline V gives CDR1 SQVTM, CDR2 ANQGSEA. The CDR3 is 15 residues long. V lost 1 base and J lost 4; bases outside the gene matches: 9. CDR3 DNA: TGCAGCGTTGAAGGAACAGCGACAGGGAGCACTGAAGCTTTCTTT. Translation: CSVEGTATGSTEAFF.

The gene calls are TRBV30 and TRBJ1-4; the D gene is possibly TRBD1 (5 bases). This CDR3 is built from 13 residues. Trimming removed 2 bases from V and 10 bases from J, with 14 bases in between. Germline CDR1 and CDR2: GTSNPN and SVGIG (reference sequence). The CDR3 loop is CAWSKGGEGKLFF. The DNA for the CDR3 is TGTGCCTGGAGTAAGGGAGGGGAGGGAAAACTGTTTTTT. Full variable domain (missing parts from reference TRBV30 and TRBJ1-4): SQTIHQWPATLVQPVGSPLSLECTVEGTSNPNLYWYRQAAGRGLQLLFYSVGIGQISSEVPQNLSASRPQDRQFILSSKKLLLSDSGFYLCAWSKGGEGKLFFGSGTQLSVL.

The table lists this clone with a few counts. The chain carries TRBV6-1 and TRBJ1-5; 7 nucleotides agree with TRBD1. CDR3 size: 15 residues. Germline V gene data show CDR1 as MNHNS and CDR2 as SASEGT. The V and J ends lost 5 bases and 6 bases, in that order; junction bases with no gene match: 10. The chain's CDR3 is CASSRGTVVGQPQHF. As DNA, the CDR3 is TGTGCCAGCAGTAGAGGGACAGTCGTTGGTCAGCCCCAGCATTTT.

The sample holds a few counts of this clone. The chain employs TRBV19 and TRBJ2-6, with D unclear. CDR3 length: 15 residues. The germline gives CDR1 LNHDA, CDR2 SQIVND (reference sequence). Trimming cost V 3 bases and J 0 bases, with 6 bases left between them. For the CDR3, the DNA is TGTGCCAGTAGTATCCCCAGCTCTGGGGCCAACGTCCTGACTTTC. This gives the protein CASSIPSSGANVLTF.

The chain combines TRBV11-1 with TRBJ2-3; possibly TRBD2 for D (6 bases). Germline V gives CDR1 SGHAT, CDR2 FQDESV (reference sequence). CDR3 length: 17 amino acids. V was shortened by 5 bases and J by 2 bases, with 20 bases between the two germline ends. CDR3 amino acids: CASSRGLLGVFTDTQYF. Written as DNA, the CDR3 is TGTGCCAGCAGCCGAGGACTACTTGGGGTTTTCACAGATACGCAGTATTTT.

CDR3 nucleotide sequence: TGTGCCAGCAGTGAAACCACGGGGGGAGATACGCAGTATTTT. Protein: CASSETTGGDTQYF. This chain links TRBV6-1 with TRBJ2-3; 7 positions agree with TRBD2. The CDR3 length is 14 residues. Germline V gene lookup returns CDR1 MNHNS and CDR2 SASEGT. V trimming: 2 bases; J trimming: 5 bases; junction bases outside the gene matches: 4.

This sequence joins TRBV5-1 and TRBJ2-3, with 14 positions matching TRBD2. The CDR3 has 16 amino acids. J was trimmed by 6 bases and V by 4 bases; bases with no gene match: 7. The germline CDR1 and CDR2 sequences are SGHRS and YFSETQ. Here the CDR3 reads CASSPGTSGSVDTQYF. CDR3 coding DNA: TGCGCCAGCAGCCCGGGGACTAGCGGGAGTGTGGATACGCAGTATTTT.

The chain employs TRBV7-9 and TRBJ1-1; D may be TRBD1 (5 bases). V was cut by 5 bases and J by 5 bases, with 15 bases left in between. The CDR3 length is 14 residues. The germline V gene encodes CDR1 SEHNR and CDR2 FQNEAQ (reference sequence). The CDR3 here is CASSQGTGGTEAFF. The CDR3 nucleotides are TGTGCCAGCAGCCAAGGGACGGGAGGAACTGAAGCTTTCTTT.

This chain links TRBV29-1 with TRBJ2-1; D remains ambiguous. V dropped 4 bases and J dropped 0 bases, with 13 bases sitting between them. The CDR3 has 15 residues. Germline lookup yields CDR1 SQVTM and CDR2 ANQGSEA. DNA for the CDR3: TGCAGCGTTGGGGCCAGGCCGAGCTCCTACAATGAGCAGTTCTTC. This codes for CSVGARPSSYNEQFF.

This clone occurred once. The chain recombines TRBV5-1 with TRBJ1-2, with D hard to call. The CDR3 totals 14 residues. Germline V lookup: CDR1 SGHRS, CDR2 YFSETQ. Trimming took off 9 bases at V and 4 bases at J, with 19 bases between the two ends. The CDR3 DNA follows: TGCGCCACCAAACCTTTGGAGGATAGCTATGGCTACACCTTC. Its translation is CATKPLEDSYGYTF.

This clone was observed a few times. The chain couples TRBV21-1 to TRBJ1-4; no check of the table's D call, TRBD1, against the DNA was made. TRBV21-1 is labeled a pseudogene. The CDR3 is 14 amino acids. The CDR3 region has the DNA TGTGCCAGCAGCAAAGGACAGGGGGTTGAAAAACTGTTTTTT. Translation gives CASSKGQGVEKLFF.

The chain has TRBV9 and TRBJ1-5, with 7 bases fitting TRBD1. V lost 0 bases to trimming and J lost 3 bases; unmatched junction nucleotides: 6. CDR1 is SGDLS and CDR2 is YYNGEE in the germline V gene. This CDR3 comprises 16 residues. DNA for the CDR3: TGTGCCAGCAGCGTAGGAGAGGGGGCCGACAATCAGCCCCAGCATTTT. Translated, it gives CASSVGEGADNQPQHF.

This clone turned up a few times. The V and J genes are TRBV2 and TRBJ2-7; 9 nucleotides agree with TRBD1. Trimming took 7 bases from V and 4 from J; bases not matched to a gene: 11. CDR1 is SNHLY and CDR2 is FYNNEI in the germline V gene. This CDR3 is built from 15 residues. The CDR3 DNA reads TGTGCCAGCAATTGGGGACAGGGTAGAGGATACGAGCAGTACTTC. Its protein product is CASNWGQGRGYEQYF.

This chain links TRBV29-1 with TRBJ2-5; D uncertain. The CDR3 contains 17 residues. Germline V CDR1 and CDR2: SQVTM, ANQGSEA. V gave up 6 bases and J gave up 5 bases, with 28 bases separating them. The CDR3 coding sequence is TGCAGCGTCCCTTCTAAAGTTAGTGGCGGTATGTCGGAGACCCAGTACTTC. It is translated as CSVPSKVSGGMSETQYF.

J is TRBJ2-1 and V is TRBV7-2, with TRBD2 matching over 7 bases. The V gene's germline CDR1 is SGHTA and CDR2 FQGNSA. With V trimmed by 3 bases and J by 6 bases, 5 bases remained unmatched. This CDR3 has 14 amino acids. The CDR3 DNA follows: TGTGCCAGCAGCTTGTCGGGAGGAGTCAATGAGCAGTTCTTC. Translating it yields CASSLSGGVNEQFF.

The chain combines TRBV29-1 with TRBJ2-5, with TRBD1 matching over 8 bases. From germline, CDR1 is SQVTM and CDR2 ANQGSEA. The CDR3 consists of 13 residues. Trimming at V came to 7 bases and at J to 5 bases, leaving 9 bases not matched to a gene. The CDR3 here is CSAGTGSRETQYF. CDR3 DNA: TGCAGCGCCGGGACAGGTAGTCGGGAGACCCAGTACTTC.

The CDR3 nucleotides are TGTGCCAGCAGCTTACAGCGTTTAAACACCGGGGAGCTGTTTTTT. Translation: CASSLQRLNTGELFF. The chain links TRBV7-9 to TRBJ2-2; no clear D gene. V lost 2 bases, J lost 2 bases, and 9 bases lay in between. The CDR3 is 15 residues long. Germline CDR1 and CDR2: SEHNR and FQNEAQ (reference sequence).

This rearrangement joins TRBV2 to TRBJ2-3; 10 positions agree with TRBD2. Germline-derived CDR1 and CDR2 are SNHLY and FYNNEI. J gave up 6 bases and V 9 bases, and 6 bases lay outside the gene matches. The CDR3 is 13 amino acids. CDR3 coding DNA: TGTGCCAGAAAGCGGGAGGGGTGGGATACGCAGTATTTT. It is translated as CARKREGWDTQYF.

The chain uses TRBV5-6 and TRBJ2-5, with 7 bases that match TRBD2. The CDR3 length is 15 residues. Trimming cost V 4 bases and J 0 bases; bases outside gene matches: 6. Germline-derived CDR1 and CDR2 are SGHDT and YYEEEE. CDR3 in DNA: TGTGCCAGCAGCCCCCTTGCGGGGGACCAAGAGACCCAGTACTTC. Protein sequence: CASSPLAGDQETQYF.